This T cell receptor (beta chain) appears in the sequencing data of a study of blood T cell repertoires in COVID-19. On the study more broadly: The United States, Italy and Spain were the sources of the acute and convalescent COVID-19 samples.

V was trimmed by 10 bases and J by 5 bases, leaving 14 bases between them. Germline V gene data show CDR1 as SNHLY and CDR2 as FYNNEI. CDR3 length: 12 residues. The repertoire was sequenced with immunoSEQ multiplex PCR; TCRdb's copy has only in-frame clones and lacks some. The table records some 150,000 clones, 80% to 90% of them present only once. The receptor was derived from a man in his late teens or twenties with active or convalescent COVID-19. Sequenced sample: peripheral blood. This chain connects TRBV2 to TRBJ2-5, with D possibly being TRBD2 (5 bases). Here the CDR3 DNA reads TGTGCCATCACTCCAGAGGGTGAGACCCAGTACTTC. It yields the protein CAITPEGETQYF.